A selection of T cell receptor beta chains follows, all from one sample in a study of radiation and T cells in renal cell carcinoma. TCRdb's table, derived via immunoSEQ multiplex PCR, lists solely in-frame clones and lacks some. Of some 70,000 clones in the sample, roughly 87% were seen once. The sequenced sample was blood, obtained from a patient whose treatment included radiotherapy and nephrectomy. These receptors came from a man aged 60 to 69 with renal cell carcinoma. Each CDR3 is given with its conserved first and last residue. A D gene is named only where the DNA matches it firmly. Rows may omit the clone size; those that give it use once, few, many or a size class.

>TRBD1|TRBJ2-3|TRBV25-1|.
CASSTRDRATDTQYF
TGTGCCAGCAGTACTCGGGACAGGGCCACAGATACGCAGTATTTT
>.|TRBJ1-5|TRBV28|.
CASSPTSGRGAQHF
TGTGCCAGCAGTCCGACAAGCGGGAGGGGGGCCCAGCATTTT
>.|TRBJ2-7|TRBV30|once
CAYRAGRPYEQYF
TGTGCATACAGGGCCGGGCGGCCCTACGAGCAGTACTTC
>.|TRBJ2-6|TRBV30|.
CAWISGANVLTF
TGTGCCTGGATCTCAGGGGCCAACGTCCTGACTTTC
>.|TRBJ2-7|TRBV28|once
CASRRDTSYEQYF
TGTGCCAGCCGCCGGGACACTTCCTACGAGCAGTACTTC
>.|TRBJ2-7|TRBV2|.
CASSGAGDEQYF
TGTGCCAGCAGTGGGGCAGGGGACGAGCAGTACTTC
>.|TRBJ2-5|TRBV7-8|once
CASSLAVGQETQYF
TGTGCCAGCAGCTTAGCAGTAGGTCAAGAGACCCAGTACTTC
>.|TRBJ1-1|TRBV5-5|.
CASSRGIMNTEAFF
TGTGCCAGCAGCCGCGGGATAATGAACACTGAAGCTTTCTTT
>.|TRBJ2-7|TRBV21-1|.
CASSAKRGETADSYEQYF
TGTGCCAGCAGCGCCAAAAGGGGGGAGACAGCTGACTCCTACGAGCAGTACTTC
>.|TRBJ1-1|TRBV19|.
CASSQTRGGGEAFF
TGTGCCAGTAGCCAAACTCGCGGGGGAGGTGAAGCTTTCTTT
>TRBD2|TRBJ2-3|TRBV6-5|.
CASSRTSGAVVTQYF
TGTGCCAGCAGTAGGACTAGCGGGGCTGTTGTTACGCAGTATTTT
>.|TRBJ1-1|TRBV5-1|few
CASSCHTDGNTEAFF
TGCGCCAGCAGCTGTCACACGGACGGGAACACTGAAGCTTTCTTT